This entry is about one T cell receptor beta chain. What it recognizes is unknown. The V end was cut by 2 bases, the J end by 1 base, with 15 bases between. Looked up from germline, CDR1 is MNHNS and CDR2 is SASEGT. CDR3 length equals 17 residues. The data originate from a study of cytomegalovirus exposure and HLA in healthy donors. Study at large: Among the 400 or so donors who were genotyped, roughly 85% fell in the genetic ancestry cluster that is associated with self-reported Caucasian donors.

The study's findings and limits: Common viral pathogens were later found to be apparently linked to several of the most significant clusters.

Primers for the PCR totalled 60 Vbeta and 13 Jbeta. The protocol was immunoSEQ multiplex PCR, while the TCRdb copy is restricted to in-frame clones and leaves out a portion. The sample data list 25,000 to 30,000 clones. The TCR sequence derives from a young man in good health and CMV-seronegative. The rearrangement uses TRBV6-1 and TRBJ1-5, with D possibly being TRBD1 (5 bases). Sequences were obtained from PBMCs. As DNA, the CDR3 is TGTGCCAGCAGTGAATTGTATGGGGCGCCGAGCAATCAGCCCCAGCATTTT. Translation gives CASSELYGAPSNQPQHF.